This is a list of T cell receptor beta chains from one sample in a study of CD8+CD57+ T cells in acquired aplastic anemia. TCRdb used MiXCR to reprocess the reads, holding one entry per CDR3 protein. The table records roughly 200,000 distinct CDR3 sequences, 65% of them present only once. Material for sequencing was sorted CD4+, CD8+, or CD8+CD57+ T cells (not recorded which) from PBMCs. These receptors were obtained from a human donor with aplastic anemia. Both conserved end residues are part of each CDR3. D genes are given only for firm matches. Expanded clones are given a class, and other clones once, few, many or no size at all.

clone_size d_call j_call v_call cdr3_aa cdr3_nt
few . TRBJ2-1 TRBV15 CATSSSIQGNEQFF TGTGCCACCAGCAGCTCGATACAGGGCAATGAGCAGTTCTTC
. . TRBJ1-2 TRBV25-1 CASSETENYGYTF TGTGCCAGCAGTGAAACGGAGAACTATGGCTACACCTTC
. . TRBJ1-6 TRBV19 CASSIGWTLGSPLHF TGTGCCAGTAGTATAGGGTGGACCCTCGGATCACCCCTCCACTTT
. . TRBJ1-1 TRBV9 CASSISGNLEAFF TGTGCCAGCAGCATTTCAGGGAACCTAGAAGCTTTCTTT
once . TRBJ1-1 TRBV10-2 CASSVSNTEAFF TGCGCCAGCAGTGTGAGTAACACTGAAGCTTTCTTT
few . TRBJ2-3 TRBV7-9 CASSLKGTGPDTQYF TGTGCCAGCAGCTTAAAAGGTACAGGGCCAGATACGCAGTATTTT
. . TRBJ2-1 TRBV19 CASSIGGAYNEQFF TGTGCCAGTAGTATTGGGGGCGCGTACAATGAGCAGTTCTTC
many TRBD1 TRBJ2-7 TRBV19 CASNWGQAASEQYF TGTGCCAGTAATTGGGGACAGGCAGCGTCCGAGCAGTACTTC
few TRBD2 TRBJ2-7 TRBV29-1 CSVDGGAGYEQYF TGCAGCGTTGACGGGGGGGCGGGCTACGAGCAGTACTTC
. TRBD2 TRBJ2-3 TRBV7-8 CASSTGLAATDTQYF TGTGCCAGCAGCACGGGACTAGCGGCGACAGATACGCAGTATTTT
. TRBD1 TRBJ2-7 TRBV19 CASSQTGGKSYEQYF TGTGCCAGTAGTCAAACAGGGGGCAAATCCTACGAGCAGTACTTC
few TRBD2 TRBJ2-3 TRBV30 CAYTSGGFRGTDTQYF TGTGCCTACACTAGCGGGGGGTTCCGGGGCACAGATACGCAGTATTTT
. . TRBJ1-2 TRBV6-5 CASSEGGGYTF TGCGCCAGCAGTGAAGGCGGTGGCTACACCTTC
. TRBD1 TRBJ2-7 TRBV5-1 CASSLSGVGTGGLEQYF TGTGCCAGCAGCTTGAGTGGGGTCGGGACAGGGGGACTCGAGCAGTACTTC
. . TRBJ1-3 TRBV10-3 CAISERDTHSGNTIYF TGTGCCATCAGTGAACGTGACACTCACTCTGGAAACACCATATATTTT
many . TRBJ2-3 TRBV29-1 CSVEELLGADTQYF TGCAGCGTTGAAGAGCTACTAGGGGCAGATACGCAGTATTTT
. . TRBJ2-5 TRBV20-1 CSVSDGQETQYF TGCAGTGTCTCGGACGGCCAAGAGACCCAGTACTTC
. TRBD1 TRBJ1-2 TRBV15 CATSLDRGYGYTF TGTGCCACCAGCCTCGACAGGGGGTATGGCTACACCTTC
. . TRBJ1-2 TRBV2 CASREDLYGYTF TGTGCCAGCAGAGAGGACCTCTATGGCTACACCTTC
. TRBD2 TRBJ2-7 TRBV7-2 CASSLTSGTSGEQYF TGTGCCAGCAGCTTGACTAGCGGGACCTCAGGGGAGCAGTACTTC
. . TRBJ2-3 TRBV5-1 CASSLWLAESTDTQYF TGCGCCAGCAGCTTGTGGTTAGCCGAAAGCACAGATACGCAGTATTTT
few . TRBJ2-7 TRBV7-9 CASSYPTEYEQYF TGTGCCAGCAGCTACCCGACAGAATACGAGCAGTACTTC
. TRBD2 TRBJ2-1 TRBV20-1 CSARVVGLAYNEQFF TGCAGTGCTAGAGTAGTGGGACTAGCCTACAATGAGCAGTTCTTC
. TRBD2 TRBJ2-7 TRBV19 CASSSGVVSGSNEQYF TGTGCCAGTAGTAGCGGAGTGGTTAGCGGGAGCAACGAGCAGTACTTC
once . TRBJ2-7 TRBV29-1 CSVGPGRSHSYEQYF TGCAGCGTTGGACCAGGCAGGTCCCACTCCTACGAGCAGTACTTC
many TRBD2 TRBJ2-3 TRBV2 CASLYLKRGGGTDTQYF TGTGCCAGCCTGTACCTCAAGCGGGGGGGGGGCACAGATACGCAGTATTTT
. TRBD1 TRBJ1-1 TRBV7-2 CGADRGMSTEAFF TGTGGGGCCGACAGGGGGATGAGCACTGAAGCTTTCTTT
. . TRBJ1-4 TRBV2 CASRNGPLRNEKLFF TGTGCCAGCAGAAACGGACCGCTTCGTAATGAAAAACTGTTTTTT
. . TRBJ2-7 TRBV7-8 CASIPGGVDEQYF TGTGCCAGCATCCCCGGAGGGGTGGACGAGCAGTACTTC
. . TRBJ2-2 TRBV24-1 CATSDFSRNTGELFF TGTGCCACCAGTGATTTCTCCAGGAACACCGGGGAGCTGTTTTTT
many . TRBJ1-1 TRBV6-2/TRBV6-3 CASRPHLNTEAFF TGTGCCAGCAGACCACACCTGAACACTGAAGCTTTCTTT
. TRBD1 TRBJ2-1 TRBV19 CASSLTGTGVSEQFF TGTGCCAGTAGTCTAACCGGGACAGGGGTTTCTGAGCAGTTCTTC
once . TRBJ1-1 TRBV7-8 CASSLMENTEASF TGTGCCAGCAGCTTAATGGAGAACACTGAAGCTTCCTTT
. TRBD1 TRBJ1-6 TRBV20-1 CSAKKQRQGRNSPLHF TGCAGTGCGAAGAAGCAGCGACAGGGCAGGAATTCACCCCTCCACTTT
. TRBD1 TRBJ2-7 TRBV15 CATSSPRYGTGAYEQYF TGTGCCACCAGCAGCCCCAGGTACGGGACAGGGGCCTACGAGCAGTACTTC
once . TRBJ1-1 TRBV20-1 CSARRGSDEAFF TGCAGTGCTAGACGGGGGAGCGATGAAGCTTTCTTT
few . TRBJ2-3 TRBV25-1 CASSGGWAADTQYF TGTGCCAGCAGTGGCGGGTGGGCCGCAGATACGCAGTATTTT
once . TRBJ2-1 TRBV2 CASSDLRAVQFF TGTGCCAGCAGTGATTTGAGGGCTGTGCAGTTCTTC
. . TRBJ2-5 TRBV7-9 CASSLGNRDQETQYF TGTGCCAGCAGCTTAGGGAACAGGGACCAAGAGACCCAGTACTTC
. . TRBJ2-7 TRBV5-6 CASSSAGVSYEQYF TGTGCCAGCAGCTCGGCAGGAGTGTCCTACGAGCAGTACTTC
. TRBD1 TRBJ2-7 TRBV5-6 CASSPTGGTYEQYF TGTGCCAGCAGTCCCACAGGGGGGACCTACGAGCAGTACTTC
. . TRBJ2-3 TRBV20-1 CSARDLALPQYF TGCAGTGCTAGGGATCTAGCGCTGCCGCAGTATTTT
. . TRBJ1-6 TRBV19 CASRFPGRGSPLHF TGTGCCAGCAGATTCCCGGGACGCGGTTCACCCCTCCACTTT
. TRBD2 TRBJ2-3 TRBV6-5 CASSYSTSGGADTQYF TGTGCCAGCAGTTACTCGACTAGCGGGGGGGCGGATACGCAGTATTTT
few TRBD1 TRBJ1-2 TRBV6-1 CASRTGQGQAYGYTF TGTGCCAGCAGGACAGGACAGGGTCAGGCCTATGGCTACACCTTC
once . TRBJ1-5 TRBV10-3 CAISEWGDTNQPQHF TGTGCCATCAGTGAGTGGGGAGATACCAATCAGCCCCAGCATTTT
. . TRBJ2-3 TRBV7-3 CASSLIGGNWDTDTQYF TGTGCCAGCAGCTTAATAGGAGGAAATTGGGACACAGATACGCAGTATTTT
. . TRBJ2-1 TRBV7-2 CASSLSIGQPYNEQFF TGTGCCAGCAGCTTAAGTATAGGACAGCCCTACAATGAGCAGTTCTTC
many . TRBJ1-2 TRBV30 CAWRDGVVYTF TGTGCCTGGAGGGACGGTGTTGTCTACACCTTC
. TRBD2 TRBJ2-7 TRBV19 CARGGGAYEQYF TGTGCTAGGGGCGGGGGGGCCTACGAGCAGTACTTC
. . TRBJ1-4 TRBV7-9 CASSLSLEGKKLFF TGTGCCAGCAGCTTAAGTTTAGAGGGAAAAAAACTGTTTTTT
. . TRBJ2-1 TRBV15 CATSNYNEQFF TGTGCCACCAGCAACTACAATGAGCAGTTCTTC
few . TRBJ2-7 TRBV20-1 CSARDLAALNEQYF TGCAGTGCTAGAGATCTGGCGGCTCTTAACGAGCAGTACTTC
. TRBD2 TRBJ2-2 TRBV29-1 CSVGGGTNTGELFF TGCAGCGTTGGGGGAGGGACGAACACCGGGGAGCTGTTTTTT
. . TRBJ2-7 TRBV24-1 CATSETGLAYEQYF TGTGCCACCAGTGAAACAGGGTTGGCCTACGAGCAGTACTTC